This T cell receptor beta chain was sequenced for a study of tumor-infiltrating lymphocytes in primary liver carcinoma. Study observations and caveats: The overlap of tumor-adjacent and tumor-blood pairs was smaller than that of tumor region pairs. Tumor samples exhibited a significantly greater top-250-clone fraction than blood samples (p = 0.039).

With respect to this clonotype: What it recognizes is unknown. One junction end disagrees with the germline gene, perhaps due to a read error.

Total RNA (approximately 500 ng) served as template for TCR beta cDNA synthesis primed by a constant-region primer. It was through three nested multiplex PCR rounds of slightly modified ARM-PCR that TCR beta libraries arose. The first two PCR rounds used TRBV1-TRBV30 primers with a Cbeta primer, approximately 9 cycles each. One entry per CDR3 protein results from TCRdb running MiXCR on the multiplex PCR reads. Among 310,000 or so distinct CDR3 sequences listed, more than 55% were seen once. The CDR3 has 14 amino acids. Looked up from germline, CDR1 is WSHSY and CDR2 is SAAADI. Alongside blood RNA obtained from unsorted whole blood, germline DNA was also extracted.

The sample comprised peripheral blood. The clonotype was recovered from a woman younger than 45 with primary liver carcinoma and hepatitis B virus infection. J is TRBJ2-7 and V is TRBV10-2, with a weak D call TRBD1 (6 bases). The DNA of the CDR3 is TGCACCAGCAGAAGGACAGTCAATTCCTACGGGCAGTACTTC. It specifies CTSRRTVNSYGQYF.